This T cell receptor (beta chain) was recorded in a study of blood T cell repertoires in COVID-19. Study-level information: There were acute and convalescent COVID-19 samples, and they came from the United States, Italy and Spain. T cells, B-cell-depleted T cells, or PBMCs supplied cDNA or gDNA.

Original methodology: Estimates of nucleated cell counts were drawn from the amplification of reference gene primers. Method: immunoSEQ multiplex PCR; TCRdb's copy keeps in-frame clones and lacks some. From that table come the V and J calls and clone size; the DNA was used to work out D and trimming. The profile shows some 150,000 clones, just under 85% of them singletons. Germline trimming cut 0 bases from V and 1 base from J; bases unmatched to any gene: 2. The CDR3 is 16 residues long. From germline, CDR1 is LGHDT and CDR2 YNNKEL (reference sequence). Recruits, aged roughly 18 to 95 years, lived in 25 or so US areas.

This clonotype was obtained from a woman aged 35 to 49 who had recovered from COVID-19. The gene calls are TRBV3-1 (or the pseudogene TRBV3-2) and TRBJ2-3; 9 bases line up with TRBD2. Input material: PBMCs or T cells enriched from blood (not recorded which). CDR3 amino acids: CASSQDPSGGTDTQYF. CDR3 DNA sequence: TGTGCCAGCAGCCAAGATCCTAGCGGGGGCACAGATACGCAGTATTTT.